The following is a T cell receptor beta chain sequence with its context. The sample originates from a study of blood T cell repertoires in COVID-19. Overall study context: Sample material is recorded as cDNA or gDNA derived from T cells, B-cell-depleted T cells, or PBMCs.

The CDR3 is made up of 16 amino acids. The germline gives CDR1 SGHTS, CDR2 YDEGEE. Unmatched junction bases numbered 4, after V lost 4 bases and J lost 0 bases. Cohort placement rested on clinical history that participants reported themselves. The assay was immunoSEQ multiplex PCR, and TCRdb's table has in-frame clones only and misses some. The profile shows some 190,000 clones, 80% to 90% of them singletons. The J gene is TRBJ1-4, the V gene TRBV5-8; 9 bases match TRBD1. The clonotype comes from a woman between 35 and 50 years old with acute COVID-19. The sample comprised PBMCs or T cells enriched from blood (not recorded which). The CDR3 region has the DNA TGTGCCAGCAGCGCGGGACAGGGTGCAACTAATGAAAAACTGTTTTTT. Amino acids: CASSAGQGATNEKLFF.